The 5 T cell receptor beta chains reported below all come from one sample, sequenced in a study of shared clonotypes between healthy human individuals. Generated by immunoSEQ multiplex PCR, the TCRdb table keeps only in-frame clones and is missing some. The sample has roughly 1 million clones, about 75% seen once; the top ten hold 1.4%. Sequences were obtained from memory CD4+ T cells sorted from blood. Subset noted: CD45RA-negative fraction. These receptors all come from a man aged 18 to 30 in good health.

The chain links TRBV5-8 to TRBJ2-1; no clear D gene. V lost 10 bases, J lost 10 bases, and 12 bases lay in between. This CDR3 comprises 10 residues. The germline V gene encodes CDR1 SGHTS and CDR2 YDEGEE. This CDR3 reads CAVESREQFF. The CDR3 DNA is TGTGCCGTGGAGTCCAGGGAGCAGTTCTTC.

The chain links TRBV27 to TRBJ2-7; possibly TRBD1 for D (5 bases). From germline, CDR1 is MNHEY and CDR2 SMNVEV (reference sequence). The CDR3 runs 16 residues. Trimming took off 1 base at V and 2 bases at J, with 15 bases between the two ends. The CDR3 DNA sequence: TGTGCCAGCAGTTTATATCCGGACACTTTTCCCTACGAGCAGTACTTC. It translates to CASSLYPDTFPYEQYF.

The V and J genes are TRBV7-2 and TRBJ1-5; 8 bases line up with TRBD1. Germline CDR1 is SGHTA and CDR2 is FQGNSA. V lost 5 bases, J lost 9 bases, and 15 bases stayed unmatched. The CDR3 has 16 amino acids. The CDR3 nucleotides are TGTGCCAGCAGCCCTACTACAGGGGGACTAACTCGGCCCCAGCATTTT. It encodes CASSPTTGGLTRPQHF.

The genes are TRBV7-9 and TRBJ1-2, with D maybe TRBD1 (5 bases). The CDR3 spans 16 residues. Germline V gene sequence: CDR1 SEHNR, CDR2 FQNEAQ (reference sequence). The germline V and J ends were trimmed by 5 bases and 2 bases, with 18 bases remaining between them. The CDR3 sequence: CASSPGGGVKNYGYTF. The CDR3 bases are TGTGCCAGCAGCCCTGGCGGGGGGGTTAAGAACTATGGCTACACCTTC.

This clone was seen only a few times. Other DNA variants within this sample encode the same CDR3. The CDR3 sequence is CASSAQGDLSEAFF. The CDR3 DNA sequence: TGTGCCAGCAGCGCACAGGGAGACCTCTCTGAAGCTTTCTTT. The chain uses TRBV7-9 and TRBJ1-1; D possibly corresponds to TRBD1 (6 bases). The CDR3 is 14 amino acids. V lost 5 bases, J lost 6 bases, and 16 bases lay in between. Germline V gene sequence: CDR1 SEHNR, CDR2 FQNEAQ (reference sequence).